The clone carrying this T cell receptor (beta chain) appeared a few times. The sample comes from a study of T-cell memory formation after mild COVID-19. Libraries for TCRalpha and TCRbeta carried sample barcodes and unique molecular identifiers via 5'RACE. MiXCR, run by TCRdb on the 5' RACE reads, gives a single entry per CDR3 protein. The top ten hold 1.4% of the sample, which has 49,000 or so distinct CDR3 sequences, about 7% seen once. CDR1 is KGHSH and CDR2 is LQKENI in the germline V gene. The V gene lost 4 bases and the J gene lost 3 bases, with 9 bases spanning the gap. This CDR3 is built from 13 residues.

V usage is TRBV18 and J usage is TRBJ1-1, with D unresolved. Sequencing used PBMCs or a T cell subset sorted from them (not recorded which). The receptor's source is a man aged 18-30 years who had mild COVID-19 (a few samples of this study predate the infection). Cell type and time point are not known. The DNA of the CDR3 is TGTGCCAGCTCACAGGGTCGGGACACTGAAGCTTTCTTT. Its translation is CASSQGRDTEAFF. The whole variable domain, filled in from reference TRBV18 and TRBJ1-1, reads NAGVMQNPRHLVRRRGQEARLRCSPMKGHSHVYWYRQLPEEGLKFMVYLQKENIIDESGMPKERFSAEFPKEGPSILRIQQVVRGDSAAYFCASSQGRDTEAFFGQGTRLTVV.